This TCR beta chain was obtained from a study of blood T cell repertoires in COVID-19. Whole-study context: There were acute and convalescent COVID-19 samples, and they came from the United States, Italy and Spain. Sources were T cells, B-cell-depleted T cells, or PBMCs; the material itself was cDNA or gDNA.

Generated by immunoSEQ multiplex PCR, the TCRdb table keeps only in-frame clones and is missing some. Of 60,000 or so clones listed, around 79% are singletons. Trimming shortened V by 6 bases and J by 8 bases, and 16 bases separated the two germline ends. CDR1 is LGHNT and CDR2 is FRNRAP in the germline V gene. The CDR3 covers 13 residues. This receptor was identified in a man between 60 and 75 years old with acute or convalescent COVID-19. The V and J genes are TRBV12-5 and TRBJ1-2; D call uncertain. Source material: peripheral blood. CDR3 sequence: CASGPRWTWGYTF. CDR3 nucleotides: TGTGCTAGTGGCCCCAGGTGGACTTGGGGCTACACCTTC.